The 14 T cell receptor beta chains below all came from one sample that was sequenced in a study of cytomegalovirus exposure and HLA in healthy donors. It was with 60 Vbeta and 13 Jbeta primers that the PCR ran. The table came from immunoSEQ multiplex PCR; TCRdb's copy has only in-frame clones and leaves some out. The sample holds 170,000 or so clones; about four fifths are singletons and the top ten take 1.6%. Source material: PBMCs. All receptors derive from a man in his forties or fifties in good health and CMV-seronegative.

This clone has only a few counts. V is TRBV28 and J is TRBJ1-1, with D perhaps TRBD1 (5 bases). Germline CDR1 reads MDHEN; CDR2 reads SYDVKM. V lost 3 bases to trimming and J lost 0 bases, with 8 bases between them. This CDR3 spans 14 amino acids. CDR3 in DNA: TGTGCCAGCAGTTTCGGGACTCTGAACACTGAAGCTTTCTTT. Encoded protein: CASSFGTLNTEAFF.

This chain joins TRBV5-1 and TRBJ2-5, with D maybe TRBD2 (6 bases). The CDR3 extends over 16 amino acids. The germline CDR1 and CDR2 sequences are SGHRS and YFSETQ. V lost 2 bases, J lost 4 bases, and 18 bases lay in between. CDR3 residues: CASSFLAGPVGETQYF. In DNA, the CDR3 is TGCGCCAGCAGCTTCCTGGCGGGACCGGTGGGAGAGACCCAGTACTTC.

This chain joins TRBV19 and TRBJ2-1, with 7 positions matching TRBD2. The trim removed 7 bases at V and 5 bases at J, leaving 11 bases unmatched. CDR3 length equals 15 residues. The germline CDR1 and CDR2 sequences are LNHDA and SQIVND (reference sequence). CDR3 sequence reads: CASNLGRARNNEQFF. CDR3 nucleotide sequence: TGTGCCAGTAATTTGGGGAGGGCCAGGAACAATGAGCAGTTCTTC.

This clone was counted a single time. The V call is TRBV27, the J call TRBJ2-2; a possible D gene is TRBD1 (8 bases). The CDR3 has 17 amino acids. The V gene lost 1 base and the J gene lost 4 bases, with 16 bases spanning the gap. Germline CDR1 and CDR2: MNHEY and SMNVEV (reference sequence). The DNA for the CDR3 is TGTGCCAGCAGTTTATGGCAGGGGGCGGGAGTCACCGGGGAGCTGTTTTTT. Translating it yields CASSLWQGAGVTGELFF.

The chain links TRBV5-6 to TRBJ1-6; no clear D gene. Trimming removed 4 bases from V and 8 bases from J, with 16 bases in between. Germline assignment: CDR1 SGHDT and CDR2 YYEEEE. The CDR3 spans 15 residues. In DNA, the CDR3 is TGTGCCAGCAGCAGGCGGACGGGATGGGATTCACCCCTCCACTTT. Translation: CASSRRTGWDSPLHF. Looking up the rest from reference TRBV5-6 and TRBJ1-6 gives the full variable domain: DAGVTQSPTHLIKTRGQQVTLRCSPKSGHDTVSWYQQALGQGPQFIFQYYEEEERQRGNFPDRFSGHQFPNYSSELNVNALLLGDSALYLCASSRRTGWDSPLHFGNGTRLTVT.

This chain uses TRBV4-2 with TRBJ2-4; TRBD2 agrees at 9 bases. The CDR3 is 17 residues long. The J segment lost 9 bases and the V segment lost 0 bases, leaving 12 bases of the junction unmatched. Looked up from germline, CDR1 is LGHNA and CDR2 is YNFKEQ. The CDR3 reads CASSQDFAGGAGSIQYF. The CDR3 DNA reads as TGTGCCAGCAGCCAAGATTTCGCGGGAGGGGCCGGAAGCATTCAGTACTTC.

The chain couples TRBV11-2 to TRBJ1-1, with no clear D. The V gene lost 5 bases and the J gene lost 8 bases, with 12 bases spanning the gap. Germline values: CDR1 SGHAT, CDR2 FQNNGV. The CDR3 sequence is 12 residues long. The CDR3 here is CASSQTKSEAFF. CDR3 in DNA: TGTGCCAGCAGCCAAACAAAGTCGGAAGCTTTCTTT.

The chain links TRBV4-3 to TRBJ1-1, with D perhaps matching TRBD1 (5 bases). V lost 4 bases and J 5 bases, leaving 14 bases between the germline ends. Germline CDR1 is LGHNA and CDR2 is YSLEER. CDR3 length: 14 amino acids. The CDR3, as DNA: TGCGCCAGCAGCCTCCTCAGGGAGGGGACTGAAGCTTTCTTT. This encodes CASSLLREGTEAFF.

V and J are TRBV9 and TRBJ1-2, with TRBD1 matching 7 bases. This CDR3 has 16 residues. CDR1 is SGDLS and CDR2 is YYNGEE in the germline V gene. J was trimmed by 4 bases and V by 5 bases; bases with no gene match: 14. The DNA of the CDR3 is TGTGCCAGCAGGTGGGACAGCACCCAAAGTAGCTATGGCTACACCTTC. Translated: CASRWDSTQSSYGYTF.

J is TRBJ1-2 and V is TRBV4-1, with TRBD1 matching 7 bases. Looked up from germline, CDR1 is MGHRA and CDR2 is YSYEKL. This CDR3 is 14 amino acids long. Unmatched junction bases numbered 5, after V lost 3 bases and J lost 4 bases. This CDR3 reads CASSQEDRSYGYTF. The CDR3 region has the DNA TGCGCCAGCAGCCAGGAGGACAGGTCCTATGGCTACACCTTC.

The chain is built from TRBV5-6 and TRBJ2-5; 9 bases are a match to TRBD1. Trimming cost V 3 bases and J 4 bases; bases outside gene matches: 7. The CDR3 totals 15 residues. Germline CDR1 SGHDT, CDR2 YYEEEE. For the CDR3, the DNA is TGTGCCAGCAGCTGGGCCGGGACAGGGCGAGAGACCCAGTACTTC. It yields the protein CASSWAGTGRETQYF.

The rearrangement joins TRBV19 to TRBJ1-5; 8 bases agree with TRBD1. CDR3 length equals 15 residues. J was trimmed by 0 bases and V by 4 bases; bases with no gene match: 2. Germline V gives CDR1 LNHDA, CDR2 SQIVND (reference sequence). This CDR3 is CASSTGTGSNQPQHF. DNA of the CDR3: TGTGCCAGTAGTACGGGGACAGGTAGCAATCAGCCCCAGCATTTT.

The chain recombines TRBV7-3 with TRBJ2-6; possible D gene TRBD2, 7 bases. CDR1 is SGHTA, CDR2 FQGTGA, per germline. The ends were cut back, 2 bases at V and 4 bases at J, with 9 bases in the middle. The CDR3 length is 15 residues. CDR3 loop: CASSLGGGGANVLTF. The CDR3 nucleotides read TGTGCCAGCAGCTTAGGGGGGGGCGGGGCCAACGTCCTGACTTTC.

V usage is TRBV7-9 and J usage is TRBJ2-7; 8 bases map to TRBD1. The trim removed 5 bases at V and 3 bases at J, leaving 6 bases unmatched. This CDR3 region has 14 residues. The V gene's germline CDR1 is SEHNR and CDR2 FQNEAQ (reference sequence). DNA for the CDR3: TGTGCCAGCAGCCGATCCGGGACAGGCTACGAGCAGTACTTC. Protein: CASSRSGTGYEQYF.